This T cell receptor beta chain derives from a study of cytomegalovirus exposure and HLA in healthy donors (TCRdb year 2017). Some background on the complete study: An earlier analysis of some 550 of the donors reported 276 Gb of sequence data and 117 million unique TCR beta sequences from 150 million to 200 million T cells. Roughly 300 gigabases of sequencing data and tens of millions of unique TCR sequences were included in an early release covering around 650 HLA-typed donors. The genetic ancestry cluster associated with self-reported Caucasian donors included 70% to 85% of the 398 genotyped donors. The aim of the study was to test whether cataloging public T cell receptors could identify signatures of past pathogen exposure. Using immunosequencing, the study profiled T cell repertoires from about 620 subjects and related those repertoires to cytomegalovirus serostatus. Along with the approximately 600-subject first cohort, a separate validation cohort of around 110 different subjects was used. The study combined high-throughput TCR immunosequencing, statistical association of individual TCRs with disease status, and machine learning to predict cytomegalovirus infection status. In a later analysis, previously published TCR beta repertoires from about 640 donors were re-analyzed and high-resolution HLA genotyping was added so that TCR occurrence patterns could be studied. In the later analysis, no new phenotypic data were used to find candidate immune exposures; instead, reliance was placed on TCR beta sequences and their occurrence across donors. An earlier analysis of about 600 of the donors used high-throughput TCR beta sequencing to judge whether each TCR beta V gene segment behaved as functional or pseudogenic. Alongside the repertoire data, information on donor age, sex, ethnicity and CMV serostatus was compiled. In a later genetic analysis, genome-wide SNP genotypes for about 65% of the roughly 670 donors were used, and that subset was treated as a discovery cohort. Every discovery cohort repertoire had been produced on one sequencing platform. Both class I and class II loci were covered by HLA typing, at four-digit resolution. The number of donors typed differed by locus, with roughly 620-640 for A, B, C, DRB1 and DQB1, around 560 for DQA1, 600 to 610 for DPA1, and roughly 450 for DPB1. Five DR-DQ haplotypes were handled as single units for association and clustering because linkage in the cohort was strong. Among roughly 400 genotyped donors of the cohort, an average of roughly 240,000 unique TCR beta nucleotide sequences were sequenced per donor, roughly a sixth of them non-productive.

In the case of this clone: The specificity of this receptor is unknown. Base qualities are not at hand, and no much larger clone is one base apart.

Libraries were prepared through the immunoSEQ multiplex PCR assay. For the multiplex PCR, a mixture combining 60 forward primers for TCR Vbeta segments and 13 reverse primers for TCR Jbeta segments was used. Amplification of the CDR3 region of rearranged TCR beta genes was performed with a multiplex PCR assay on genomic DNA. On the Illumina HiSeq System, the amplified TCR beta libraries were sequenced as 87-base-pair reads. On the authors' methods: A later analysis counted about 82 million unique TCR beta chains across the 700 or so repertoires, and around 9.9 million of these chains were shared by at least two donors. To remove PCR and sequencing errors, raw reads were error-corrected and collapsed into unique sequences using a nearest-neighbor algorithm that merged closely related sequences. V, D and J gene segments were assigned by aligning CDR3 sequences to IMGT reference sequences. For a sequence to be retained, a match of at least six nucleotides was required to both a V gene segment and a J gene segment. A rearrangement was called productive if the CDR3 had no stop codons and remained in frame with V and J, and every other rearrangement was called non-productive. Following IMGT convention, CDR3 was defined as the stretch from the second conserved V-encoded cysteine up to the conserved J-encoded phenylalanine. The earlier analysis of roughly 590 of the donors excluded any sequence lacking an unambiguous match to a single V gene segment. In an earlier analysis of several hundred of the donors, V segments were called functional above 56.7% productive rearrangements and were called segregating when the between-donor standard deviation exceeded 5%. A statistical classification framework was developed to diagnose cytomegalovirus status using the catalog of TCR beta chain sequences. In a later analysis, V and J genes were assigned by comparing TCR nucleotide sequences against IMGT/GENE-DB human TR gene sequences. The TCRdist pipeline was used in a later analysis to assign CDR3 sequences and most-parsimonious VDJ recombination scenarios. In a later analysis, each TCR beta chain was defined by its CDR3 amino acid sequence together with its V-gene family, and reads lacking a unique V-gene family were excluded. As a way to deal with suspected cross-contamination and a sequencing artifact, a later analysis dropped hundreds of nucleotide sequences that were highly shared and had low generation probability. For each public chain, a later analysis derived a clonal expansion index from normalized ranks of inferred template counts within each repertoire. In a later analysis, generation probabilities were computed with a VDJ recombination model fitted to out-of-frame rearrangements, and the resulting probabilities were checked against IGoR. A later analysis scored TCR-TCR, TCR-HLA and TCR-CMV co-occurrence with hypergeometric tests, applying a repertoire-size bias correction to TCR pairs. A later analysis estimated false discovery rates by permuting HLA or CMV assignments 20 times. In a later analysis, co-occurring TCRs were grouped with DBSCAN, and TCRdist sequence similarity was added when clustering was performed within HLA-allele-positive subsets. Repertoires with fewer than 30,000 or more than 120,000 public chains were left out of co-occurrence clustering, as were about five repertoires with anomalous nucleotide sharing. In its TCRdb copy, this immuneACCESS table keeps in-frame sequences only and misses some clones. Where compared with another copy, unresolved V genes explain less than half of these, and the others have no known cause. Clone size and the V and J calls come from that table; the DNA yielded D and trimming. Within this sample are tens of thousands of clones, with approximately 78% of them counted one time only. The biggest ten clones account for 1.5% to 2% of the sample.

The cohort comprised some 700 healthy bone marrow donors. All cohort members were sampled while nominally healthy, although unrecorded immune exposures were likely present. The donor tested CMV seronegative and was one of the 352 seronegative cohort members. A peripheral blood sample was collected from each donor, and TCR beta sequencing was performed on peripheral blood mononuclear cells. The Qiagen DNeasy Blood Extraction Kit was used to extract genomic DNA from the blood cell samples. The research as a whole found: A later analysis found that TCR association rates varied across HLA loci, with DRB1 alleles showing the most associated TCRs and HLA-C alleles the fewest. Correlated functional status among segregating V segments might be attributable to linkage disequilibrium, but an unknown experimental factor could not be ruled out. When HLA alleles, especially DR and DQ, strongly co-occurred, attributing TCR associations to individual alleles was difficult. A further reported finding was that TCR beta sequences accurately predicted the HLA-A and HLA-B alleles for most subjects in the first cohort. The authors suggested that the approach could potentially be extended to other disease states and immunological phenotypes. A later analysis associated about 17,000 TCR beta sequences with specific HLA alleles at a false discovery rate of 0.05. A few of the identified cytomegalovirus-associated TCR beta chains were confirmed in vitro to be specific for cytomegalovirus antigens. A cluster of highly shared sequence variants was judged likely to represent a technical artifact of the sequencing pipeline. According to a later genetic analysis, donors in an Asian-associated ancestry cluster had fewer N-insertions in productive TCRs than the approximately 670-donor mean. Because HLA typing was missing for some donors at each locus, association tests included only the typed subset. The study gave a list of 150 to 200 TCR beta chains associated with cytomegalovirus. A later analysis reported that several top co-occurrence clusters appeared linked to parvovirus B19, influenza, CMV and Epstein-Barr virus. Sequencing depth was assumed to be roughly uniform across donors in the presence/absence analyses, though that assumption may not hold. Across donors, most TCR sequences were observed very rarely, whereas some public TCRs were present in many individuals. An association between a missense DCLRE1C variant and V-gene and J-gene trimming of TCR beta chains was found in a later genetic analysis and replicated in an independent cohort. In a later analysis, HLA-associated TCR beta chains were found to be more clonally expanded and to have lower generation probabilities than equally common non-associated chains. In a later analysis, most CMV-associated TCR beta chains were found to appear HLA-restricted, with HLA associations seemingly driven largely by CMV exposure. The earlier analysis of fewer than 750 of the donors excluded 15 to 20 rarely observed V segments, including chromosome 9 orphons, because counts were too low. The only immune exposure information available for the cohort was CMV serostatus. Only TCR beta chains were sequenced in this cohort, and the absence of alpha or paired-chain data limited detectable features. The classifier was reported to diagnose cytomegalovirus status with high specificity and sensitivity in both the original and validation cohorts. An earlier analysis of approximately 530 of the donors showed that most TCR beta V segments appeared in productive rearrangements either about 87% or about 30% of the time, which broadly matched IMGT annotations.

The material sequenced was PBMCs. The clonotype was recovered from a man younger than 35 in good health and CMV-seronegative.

The CDR3 here reads CASSQAQISTGELFF. The nucleotide sequence reads TGCGCCAGCAGCCAAGCTCAGATATCCACCGGGGAGCTGTTTTTT. The sequence is built from TRBV4-3 and TRBJ2-2; no D gene can be assigned with confidence. CDR1 and CDR2, per the germline V gene, are LGHNA and YSLEER. The CDR3 measures 15 amino acids from cysteine to phenylalanine. Only CDR3 DNA remains: 45 bases, in frame from the first base. Between the V and J ends, shortened by 1 base and 4 bases respectively, the junction contains 10 bases.